This section outlines one TCR beta chain sequence together with its context. Its antigen remains unidentified. One base away there is no much larger clone; base qualities are not given. The data originate from a study of shared clonotypes between healthy human individuals (dated by TCRdb to 2018 to 2021). Looking at the study overall: A couple of women and three men aged 18 to 49 years were included in the cohort. The study deeply sequenced blood TCR repertoires of about 5 healthy adults to estimate repertoire size and the extent of clonotype sharing between individuals. Different laboratories and diverse techniques were used to prepare libraries and sequence TCR repertoires, to increase sequencing depth and limit assay-specific biases. Each donor's leukapheresis produced roughly between roughly 0.85 and 10 billion PBMCs. General findings and caveats noted by the study authors: Pairwise subsampling led to the expectation that sequencing depth would affect the degree of clonotype sharing among donors. Sampling was restricted to blood, and TCR repertoires in tissues likely differ from the TCR repertoires found in blood. Because the study included only a small number of donors, the genetic and exposure-history diversity represented was limited.

Healthy HIV-negative adults with no recently reported acute infections or vaccinations were included as donors. Every donor was a Caucasian adult residing in Nashville, Tennessee, USA. In the unsorted samples, around 81 million PBMCs were counted, and genomic DNA was extracted using the QIAamp DNA Blood Mini kit. Blood was collected by leukapheresis, and PBMCs were isolated by Ficoll-Histopaque density gradient centrifugation and then cryopreserved in liquid nitrogen vapor phase. Using the deep immunoSEQ assay, TCR CDR3 regions were amplified from genomic DNA by multiplex PCR. For each cell subset, the extracted genomic DNA was distributed evenly across all wells of several immunoSEQ 96-well plates, and each plate served as one replicate. For unsorted PBMC, roughly 300 ng of genomic DNA, equivalent to around 33,000 T cell genomes, went into each replicate PCR. Ten immunoSEQ deep assay plates were used to sequence unsorted PBMC genomic DNA. Purified libraries were quantified with a Qubit 3.0 fluorometer, sized on a Bioanalyzer 2100, and re-quantified with the KAPA Library Quantification kit. A separate single-read 150-cycle Illumina NextSeq 550 flow cell was used to sequence each immunoSEQ 96-well plate. As for how the authors treated the data: Because the immunoSEQ output included only junctional sequences and no quality scores, the filtering could not be the same as the filtering used for full-length reads. To assign V/J genes and CDR3, sequences were annotated using PyIR, a Python wrapper for IgBLAST v1.9, with IMGT germline references. Reads with weak V/J assignments (E-value above 1e-6), missing CDR3, stop codons, out-of-frame junctions, or ambiguous translated residues were removed. V3J clonotypes were defined as sequences sharing the same inferred V gene, J gene, and CDR3 amino acid sequence. The percentage overlap between two repertoires was calculated by dividing the number of shared unique clonotypes by the size of the smaller repertoire. RTK rarefaction, the Chao1 estimator, and Recon v2.1 estimates of unobserved clonotypes were used to assess repertoire richness. This immuneACCESS table, as held by TCRdb, lists in-frame sequences with V and J called but not all clones. Of the missing ones, under half trace to an unresolved V gene in checked studies; the others have no known cause. V, J and clone size were drawn from that table, and D and trimming were deduced from the DNA. Here the sample has approximately 510,000 clones; roughly 78% occur a single time. 10% to 15% of the sample rests with the top ten.

Inclusive of the bounding cysteine and phenylalanine, the CDR3 is 14 residues long. Only CDR3 DNA is held: 42 bases, read in frame from base 1. For CDR1 and CDR2, the germline V gene lists MDHEN and SYDVKM. A distance of 10 bases separates the germline ends of V and J, which lose 5 bases and 0 bases respectively. The receptor was isolated from a woman between 35 and 50 years old in good health. Some clones in this sample may be carry-over from other donors' samples. The source material was PBMCs. Recombination linked TRBV28 to TRBJ1-2, with the D gene uncertain. The CDR3 region: CASSQTIPNYGYTF. The nucleotides are TGTGCCAGCAGTCAAACGATACCTAACTATGGCTACACCTTC.